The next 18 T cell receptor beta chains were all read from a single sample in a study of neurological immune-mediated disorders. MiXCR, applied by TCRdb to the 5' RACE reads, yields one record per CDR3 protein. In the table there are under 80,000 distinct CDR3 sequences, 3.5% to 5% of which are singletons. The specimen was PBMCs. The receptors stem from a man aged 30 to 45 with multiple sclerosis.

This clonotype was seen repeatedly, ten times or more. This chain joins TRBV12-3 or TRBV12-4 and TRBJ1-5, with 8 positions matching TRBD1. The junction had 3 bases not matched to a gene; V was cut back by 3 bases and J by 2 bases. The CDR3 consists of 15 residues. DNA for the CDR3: TGTGCCAGCAGTTTTCTGACAGGGGGCAATCAGCCCCAGCATTTT. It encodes CASSFLTGGNQPQHF.

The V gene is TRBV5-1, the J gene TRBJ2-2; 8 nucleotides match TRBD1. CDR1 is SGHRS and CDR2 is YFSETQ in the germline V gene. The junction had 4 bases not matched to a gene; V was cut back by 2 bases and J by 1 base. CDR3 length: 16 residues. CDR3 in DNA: TGCGCCAGCAGCTTTTCCGGGACAGGGAACACCGGGGAGCTGTTTTTT. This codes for CASSFSGTGNTGELFF.

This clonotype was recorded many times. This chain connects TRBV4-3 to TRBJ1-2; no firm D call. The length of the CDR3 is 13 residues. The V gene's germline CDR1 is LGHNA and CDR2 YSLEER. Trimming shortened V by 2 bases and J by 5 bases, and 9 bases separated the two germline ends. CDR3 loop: CASSQLGSYGYTF. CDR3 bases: TGCGCCAGCAGCCAACTAGGATCTTATGGCTACACCTTC.

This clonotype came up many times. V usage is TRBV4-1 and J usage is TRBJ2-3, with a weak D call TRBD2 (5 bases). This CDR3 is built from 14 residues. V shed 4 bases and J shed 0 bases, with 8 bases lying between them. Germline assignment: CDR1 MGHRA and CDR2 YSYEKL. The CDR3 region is CASSLDSSTDTQYF. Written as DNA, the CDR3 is TGCGCCAGCAGCCTGGACTCTAGCACAGATACGCAGTATTTT.

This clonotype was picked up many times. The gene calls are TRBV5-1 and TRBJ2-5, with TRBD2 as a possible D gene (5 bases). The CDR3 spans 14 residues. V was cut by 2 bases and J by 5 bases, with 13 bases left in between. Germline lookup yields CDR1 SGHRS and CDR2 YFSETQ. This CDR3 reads CASSFLNPGETQYF. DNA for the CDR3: TGCGCCAGCAGCTTCTTAAATCCGGGGGAGACCCAGTACTTC.

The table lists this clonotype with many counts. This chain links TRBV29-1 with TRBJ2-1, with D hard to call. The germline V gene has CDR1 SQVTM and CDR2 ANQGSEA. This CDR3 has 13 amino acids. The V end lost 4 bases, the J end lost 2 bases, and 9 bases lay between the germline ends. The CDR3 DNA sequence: TGCAGCGTTGTCACCATAGCCTACAATGAGCAGTTCTTC. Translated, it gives CSVVTIAYNEQFF.

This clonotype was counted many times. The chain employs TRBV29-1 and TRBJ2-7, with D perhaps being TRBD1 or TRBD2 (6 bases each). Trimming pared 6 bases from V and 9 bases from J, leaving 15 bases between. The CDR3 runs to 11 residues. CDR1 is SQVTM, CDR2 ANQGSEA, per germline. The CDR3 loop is CSVPSRGRQYF. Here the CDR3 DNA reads TGCAGCGTCCCCTCACGGGGGCGGCAGTACTTC.

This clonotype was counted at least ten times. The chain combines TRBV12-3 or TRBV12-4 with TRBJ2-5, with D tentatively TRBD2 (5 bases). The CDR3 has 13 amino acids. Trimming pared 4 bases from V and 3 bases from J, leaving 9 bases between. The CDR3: CASSSRAEETQYF. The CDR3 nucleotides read TGTGCCAGCAGTTCGAGGGCCGAAGAGACCCAGTACTTC.

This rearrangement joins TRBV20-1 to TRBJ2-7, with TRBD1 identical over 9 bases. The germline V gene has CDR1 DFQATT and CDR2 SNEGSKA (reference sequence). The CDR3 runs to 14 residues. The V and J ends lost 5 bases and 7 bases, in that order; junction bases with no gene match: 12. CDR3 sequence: CSAPSGTGQWEQYF. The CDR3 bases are TGCAGTGCTCCGTCCGGGACAGGGCAGTGGGAGCAGTACTTC.

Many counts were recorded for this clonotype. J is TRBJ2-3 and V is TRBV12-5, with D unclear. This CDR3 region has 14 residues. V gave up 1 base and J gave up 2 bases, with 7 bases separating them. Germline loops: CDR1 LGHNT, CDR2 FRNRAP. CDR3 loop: CASGLGRNTDTQYF. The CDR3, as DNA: TGTGCTAGTGGTTTGGGACGGAACACAGATACGCAGTATTTT.

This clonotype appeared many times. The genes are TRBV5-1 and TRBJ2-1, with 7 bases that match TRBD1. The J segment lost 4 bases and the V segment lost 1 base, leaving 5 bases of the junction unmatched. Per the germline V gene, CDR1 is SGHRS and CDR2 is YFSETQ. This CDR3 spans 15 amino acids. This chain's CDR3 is CASSLTGVGYNEQFF. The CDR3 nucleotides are TGCGCCAGCAGCTTGACAGGGGTAGGGTACAATGAGCAGTTCTTC.

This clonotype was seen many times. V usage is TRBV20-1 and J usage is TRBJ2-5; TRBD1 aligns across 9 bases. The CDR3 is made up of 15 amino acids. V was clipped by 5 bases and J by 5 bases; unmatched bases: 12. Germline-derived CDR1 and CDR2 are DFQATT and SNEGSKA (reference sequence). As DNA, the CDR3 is TGCAGTGCTCACCGGACAGGGGTGATTTCGGAGACCCAGTACTTC. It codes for CSAHRTGVISETQYF.

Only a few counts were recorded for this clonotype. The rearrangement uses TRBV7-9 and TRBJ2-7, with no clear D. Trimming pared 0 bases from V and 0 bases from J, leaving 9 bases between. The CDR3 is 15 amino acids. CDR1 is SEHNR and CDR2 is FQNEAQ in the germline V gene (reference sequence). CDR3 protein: CASSLAAISSYEQYF. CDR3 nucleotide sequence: TGTGCCAGCAGCTTAGCCGCTATTAGCTCCTACGAGCAGTACTTC.

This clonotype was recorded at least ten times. The CDR3 spells CASSLDTLGSRVQYF. CDR3 in DNA: TGTGCCAGCAGCTTAGATACCCTCGGGAGTCGCGTTCAGTACTTC. This chain uses TRBV7-2 with TRBJ2-4, with D tentatively TRBD2 (6 bases). Germline lookup yields CDR1 SGHTA and CDR2 FQGNSA. The CDR3 contains 15 residues. The ends were cut back, 1 base at V and 11 bases at J, with 18 bases in the middle.

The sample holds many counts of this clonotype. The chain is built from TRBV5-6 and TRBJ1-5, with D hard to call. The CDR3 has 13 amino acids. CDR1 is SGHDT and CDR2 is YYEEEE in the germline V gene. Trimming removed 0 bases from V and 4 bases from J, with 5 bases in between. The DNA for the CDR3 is TGTGCCAGCAGCTTGGCGATGAATCAGCCCCAGCATTTT. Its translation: CASSLAMNQPQHF.

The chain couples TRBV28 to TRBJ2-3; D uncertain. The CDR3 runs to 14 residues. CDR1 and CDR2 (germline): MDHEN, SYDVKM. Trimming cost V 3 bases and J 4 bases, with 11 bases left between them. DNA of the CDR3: TGTGCCAGCAGTTTGGGCACAACGGCAGATACGCAGTATTTT. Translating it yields CASSLGTTADTQYF.

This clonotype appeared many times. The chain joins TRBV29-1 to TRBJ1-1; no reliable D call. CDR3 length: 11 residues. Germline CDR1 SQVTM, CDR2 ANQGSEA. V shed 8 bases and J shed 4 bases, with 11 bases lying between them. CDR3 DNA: TGCAGCCAGAGAGCCGGCACTGAAGCTTTCTTT. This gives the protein CSQRAGTEAFF.

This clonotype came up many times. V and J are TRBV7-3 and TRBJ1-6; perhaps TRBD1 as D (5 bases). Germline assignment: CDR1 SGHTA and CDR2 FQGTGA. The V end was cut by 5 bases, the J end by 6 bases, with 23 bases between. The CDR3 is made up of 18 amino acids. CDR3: CASSLTYTRVEGNSPLHF. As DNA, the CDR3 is TGTGCCAGCAGCCTTACTTACACCAGGGTGGAGGGTAATTCACCCCTCCACTTT.